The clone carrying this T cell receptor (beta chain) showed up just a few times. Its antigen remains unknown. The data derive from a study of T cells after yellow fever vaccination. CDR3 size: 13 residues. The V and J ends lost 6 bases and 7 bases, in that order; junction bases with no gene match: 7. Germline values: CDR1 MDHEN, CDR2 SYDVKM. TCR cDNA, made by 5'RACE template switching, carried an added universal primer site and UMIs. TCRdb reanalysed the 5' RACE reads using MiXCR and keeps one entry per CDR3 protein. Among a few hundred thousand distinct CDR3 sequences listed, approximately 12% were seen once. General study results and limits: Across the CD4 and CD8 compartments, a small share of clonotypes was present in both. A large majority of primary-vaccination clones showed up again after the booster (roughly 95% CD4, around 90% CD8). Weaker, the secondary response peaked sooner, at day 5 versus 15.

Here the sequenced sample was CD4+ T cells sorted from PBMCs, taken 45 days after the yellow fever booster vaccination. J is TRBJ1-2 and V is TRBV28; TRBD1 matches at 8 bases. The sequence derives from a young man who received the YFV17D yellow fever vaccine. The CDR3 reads CASRPGQAGGYTF. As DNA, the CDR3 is TGTGCCAGCAGGCCGGGACAGGCGGGTGGCTACACCTTC.